This T cell receptor (beta chain) originates from a study of spatial heterogeneity in lung cancer. For the study at large: TCR and UMI combinations that were unique each appeared, on average, more than ten times in raw reads. Study-wide findings and caveats: Blood carried ubiquitous expanded tumor TCRs more at resection than follow-up.

A unique molecular identifier was attached to every TCR cDNA molecule. Via MiXCR, TCRdb re-called the 5' RACE reads, giving one row per CDR3 protein. The sample shows around 14,000 distinct CDR3 sequences, 10% to 14% of them seen only once. The table lists this clonotype with many counts. Antigen: not known. The sample's time point: sample taken at primary tumor resection. From tumor, nontumor lung or frozen PBMC, whole RNA was taken unsorted for sequencing. Samples were donated by 72 untreated early-stage non-small cell lung cancer patients. Germline V gene lookup returns CDR1 LGHDT and CDR2 YNNKEL (reference sequence). This CDR3 is built from 15 residues. V gave up 4 bases and J gave up 2 bases, with 15 bases separating them.

The chain carries TRBV3-1 and TRBJ2-7; D is uncertain. The sample was PBMCs, taken at surgery. The TCR comes from a female donor with early-stage non-small cell lung cancer. The CDR3 protein is CASSPRPPSTYEQYF. The CDR3 DNA is TGTGCCAGCAGCCCACGTCCTCCTTCCACCTACGAGCAGTACTTC.